This T cell receptor (beta chain) was recovered during a study of T cell changes during pregnancy in multiple sclerosis. The protocol was immunoSEQ multiplex PCR, while the TCRdb copy is restricted to in-frame clones and leaves out a portion. The table lists 69,000 or so clones, 91% of them singletons. The material was CD4+ T cells from peripheral blood mononuclear cells, obtained in the third trimester of pregnancy. The origin of this receptor is a female donor in good health, enrolled as a control in a pregnancy study.

CDR3 sequence (DNA): TGTGCCAGCAGCTTATCGAGGGAGAGGGAGCAGTACTTC. Protein product: CASSLSREREQYF. This chain joins TRBV7-3 and TRBJ2-7; a weak D match, TRBD2 (5 bases). This CDR3 comprises 13 residues. Between the trimmed V and J ends, which lost 2 bases and 7 bases, there was a span of 12 bases. CDR1 is SGHTA, CDR2 FQGTGA, per germline. Full variable domain (remainder filled in from reference TRBV7-3 and TRBJ2-7): GAGVSQTPSNKVTEKGKYVELRCDPISGHTALYWYRQSLGQGPEFLIYFQGTGAADDSGLPNDRFFAVRPEGSVSTLKIQRTERGDSAVYLCASSLSREREQYFGPGTRLTVT.